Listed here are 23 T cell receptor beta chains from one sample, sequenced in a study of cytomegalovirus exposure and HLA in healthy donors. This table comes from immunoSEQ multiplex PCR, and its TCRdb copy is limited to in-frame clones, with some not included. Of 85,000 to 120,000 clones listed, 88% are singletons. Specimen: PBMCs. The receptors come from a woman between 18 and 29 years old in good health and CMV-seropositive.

DNA for the CDR3: TGTGCCAGCTCACCACAGGGACAGACCGTCGTGGAAAAACTGTTTTTT. It encodes CASSPQGQTVVEKLFF. The chain uses TRBV18 and TRBJ1-4; 7 bases align to TRBD1. CDR3 length: 16 amino acids. Germline V gives CDR1 KGHSH, CDR2 LQKENI. Trimming removed 1 base from V and 8 bases from J; junction bases left unmatched: 10. Full variable domain (outside the CDR3, taken from reference TRBV18 and TRBJ1-4): NAGVMQNPRHLVRRRGQEARLRCSPMKGHSHVYWYRQLPEEGLKFMVYLQKENIIDESGMPKERFSAEFPKEGPSILRIQQVVRGDSAAYFCASSPQGQTVVEKLFFGSGTQLSVL.

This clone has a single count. The CDR3 spells CASSYLGHRLMNTEAFF. The CDR3 coding sequence is TGTGCCAGCAGCTACTTAGGACACCGACTCATGAACACTGAAGCTTTCTTT. The chain combines TRBV11-2 with TRBJ1-1; a possible D gene is TRBD1 (5 bases). CDR1 is SGHAT, CDR2 FQNNGV, per germline. V dropped 4 bases and J dropped 0 bases, with 18 bases sitting between them. The CDR3 runs 17 residues. Full variable domain (remainder filled in from reference TRBV11-2 and TRBJ1-1): EAGVAQSPRYKIIEKRQSVAFWCNPISGHATLYWYQQILGQGPKLLIQFQNNGVVDDSQLPKDRFSAERLKGVDSTLKIQPAKLEDSAVYLCASSYLGHRLMNTEAFFGQGTRLTVV.

The CDR3: CASTTSGVDIQYF. In DNA, the CDR3 is TGTGCCAGCACAACTAGCGGGGTAGACATTCAGTACTTC. The chain couples TRBV28 to TRBJ2-4, with 10 bases identical to TRBD2. The length of the CDR3 is 13 residues. Germline V gene sequence: CDR1 MDHEN, CDR2 SYDVKM. With V trimmed by 7 bases and J by 8 bases, 5 bases remained unmatched.

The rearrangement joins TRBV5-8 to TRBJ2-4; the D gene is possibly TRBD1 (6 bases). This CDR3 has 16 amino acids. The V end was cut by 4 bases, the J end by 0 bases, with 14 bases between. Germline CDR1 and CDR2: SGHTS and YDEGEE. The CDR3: CASSDRQVLAKNIQYF. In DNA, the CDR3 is TGTGCCAGCAGCGACCGACAGGTTCTAGCCAAAAACATTCAGTACTTC.

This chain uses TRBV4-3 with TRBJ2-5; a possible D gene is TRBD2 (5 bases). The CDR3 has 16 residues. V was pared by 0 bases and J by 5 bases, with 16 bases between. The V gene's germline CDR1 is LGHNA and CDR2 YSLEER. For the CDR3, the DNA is TGCGCCAGCAGCCAAGAGTGGACGCTGACGGGGGAGACCCAGTACTTC. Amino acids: CASSQEWTLTGETQYF.

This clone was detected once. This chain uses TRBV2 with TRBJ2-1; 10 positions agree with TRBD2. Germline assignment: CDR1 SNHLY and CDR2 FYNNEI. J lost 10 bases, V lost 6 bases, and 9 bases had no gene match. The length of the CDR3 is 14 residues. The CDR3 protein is CASRATSGEGEQFF. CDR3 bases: TGTGCCAGCAGGGCCACTAGCGGGGAAGGAGAGCAGTTCTTC.

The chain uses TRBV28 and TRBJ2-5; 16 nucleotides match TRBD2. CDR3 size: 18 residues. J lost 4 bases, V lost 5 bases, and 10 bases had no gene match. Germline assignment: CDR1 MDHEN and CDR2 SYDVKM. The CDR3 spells CASSPGTSGGVGPETQYF. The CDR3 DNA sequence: TGTGCCAGCAGTCCAGGGACTAGCGGGGGGGTGGGTCCAGAGACCCAGTACTTC. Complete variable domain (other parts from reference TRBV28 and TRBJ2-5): DVKVTQSSRYLVKRTGEKVFLECVQDMDHENMFWYRQDPGLGLRLIYFSYDVKMKEKGDIPEGYSVSREKKERFSLILESASTNQTSMYLCASSPGTSGGVGPETQYFGPGTRLLVL.

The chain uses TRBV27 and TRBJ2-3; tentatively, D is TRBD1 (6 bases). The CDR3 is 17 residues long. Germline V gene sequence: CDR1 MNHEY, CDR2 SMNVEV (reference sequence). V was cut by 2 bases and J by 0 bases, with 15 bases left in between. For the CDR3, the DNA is TGTGCCAGCAGTTTAAACCCGGCAGGGGTTAGCACAGATACGCAGTATTTT. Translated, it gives CASSLNPAGVSTDTQYF.

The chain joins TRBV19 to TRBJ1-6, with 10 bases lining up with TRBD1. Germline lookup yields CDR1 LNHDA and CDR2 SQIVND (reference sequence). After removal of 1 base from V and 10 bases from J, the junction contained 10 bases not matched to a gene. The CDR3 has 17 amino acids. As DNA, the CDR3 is TGTGCCAGTAGTATAGTCTCCGGGACAGGGGTATACTCACCCCTCCACTTT. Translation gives CASSIVSGTGVYSPLHF.

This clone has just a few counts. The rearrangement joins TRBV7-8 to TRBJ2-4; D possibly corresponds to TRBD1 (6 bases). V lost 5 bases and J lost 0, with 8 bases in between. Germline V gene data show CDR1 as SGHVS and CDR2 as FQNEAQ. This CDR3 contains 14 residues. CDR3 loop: CASSPGVAKNIQYF. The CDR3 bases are TGTGCCAGCAGCCCAGGGGTAGCCAAAAACATTCAGTACTTC.

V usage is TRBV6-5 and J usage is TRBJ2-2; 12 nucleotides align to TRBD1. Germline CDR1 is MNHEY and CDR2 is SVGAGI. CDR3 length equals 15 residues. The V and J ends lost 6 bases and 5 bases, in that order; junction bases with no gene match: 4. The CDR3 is CASSRGQGATGELFF. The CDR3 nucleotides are TGTGCCAGCAGCAGGGGACAGGGGGCTACCGGGGAGCTGTTTTTT.

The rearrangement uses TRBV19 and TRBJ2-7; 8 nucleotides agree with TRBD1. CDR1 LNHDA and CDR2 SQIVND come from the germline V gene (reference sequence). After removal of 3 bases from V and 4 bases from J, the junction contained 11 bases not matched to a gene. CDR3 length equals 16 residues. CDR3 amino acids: CASSISAGGTGYEQYF. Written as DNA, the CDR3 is TGTGCCAGTAGTATCTCGGCAGGGGGCACCGGGTACGAGCAGTACTTC.

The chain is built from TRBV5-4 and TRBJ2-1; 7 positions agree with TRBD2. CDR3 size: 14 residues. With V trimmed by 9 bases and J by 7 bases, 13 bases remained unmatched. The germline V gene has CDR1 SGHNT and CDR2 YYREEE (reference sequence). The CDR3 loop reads CATSVGGVGNEQFF. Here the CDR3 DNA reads TGTGCCACCTCCGTGGGGGGGGTCGGGAATGAGCAGTTCTTC.

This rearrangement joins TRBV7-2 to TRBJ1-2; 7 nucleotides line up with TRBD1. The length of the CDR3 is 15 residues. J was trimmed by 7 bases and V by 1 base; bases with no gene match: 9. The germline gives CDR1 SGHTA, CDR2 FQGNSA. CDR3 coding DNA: TGTGCCAGCAGCTTAGACGCACAGGGGATCTTTGGCTACACCTTC. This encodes CASSLDAQGIFGYTF.

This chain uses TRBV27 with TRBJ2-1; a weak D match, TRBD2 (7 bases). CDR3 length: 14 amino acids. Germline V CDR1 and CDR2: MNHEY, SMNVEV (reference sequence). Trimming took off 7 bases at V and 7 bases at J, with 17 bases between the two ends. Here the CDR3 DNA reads TGTGCCAGCACCTTAGGGGGGGCGATGAATGAGCAGTTCTTC. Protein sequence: CASTLGGAMNEQFF.

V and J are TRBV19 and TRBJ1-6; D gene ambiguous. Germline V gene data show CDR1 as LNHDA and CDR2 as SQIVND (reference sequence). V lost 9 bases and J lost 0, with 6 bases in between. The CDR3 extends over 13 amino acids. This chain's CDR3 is CASGNSYNSPLHF. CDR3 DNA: TGTGCCAGCGGGAACTCCTATAATTCACCCCTCCACTTT.

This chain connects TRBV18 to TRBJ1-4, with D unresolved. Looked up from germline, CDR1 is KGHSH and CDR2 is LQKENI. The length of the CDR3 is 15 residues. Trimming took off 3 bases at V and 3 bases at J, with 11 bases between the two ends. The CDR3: CASSPSSVPNEKLFF. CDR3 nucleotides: TGTGCCAGCTCACCCTCCAGCGTACCTAATGAAAAACTGTTTTTT.

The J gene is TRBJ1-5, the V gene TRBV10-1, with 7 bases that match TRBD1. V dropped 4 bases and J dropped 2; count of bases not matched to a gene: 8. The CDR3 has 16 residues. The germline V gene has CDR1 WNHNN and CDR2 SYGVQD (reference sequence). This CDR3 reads CASSARPGQRNQPQHF. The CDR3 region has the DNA TGCGCCAGCAGTGCCCGACCGGGACAGCGCAATCAGCCCCAGCATTTT.

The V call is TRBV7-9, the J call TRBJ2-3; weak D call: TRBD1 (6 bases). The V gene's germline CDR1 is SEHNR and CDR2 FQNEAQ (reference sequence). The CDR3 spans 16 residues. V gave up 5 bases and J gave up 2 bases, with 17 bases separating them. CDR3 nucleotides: TGTGCCAGCAGCCGGCGACAGGACTTTCCCACAGATACGCAGTATTTT. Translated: CASSRRQDFPTDTQYF.

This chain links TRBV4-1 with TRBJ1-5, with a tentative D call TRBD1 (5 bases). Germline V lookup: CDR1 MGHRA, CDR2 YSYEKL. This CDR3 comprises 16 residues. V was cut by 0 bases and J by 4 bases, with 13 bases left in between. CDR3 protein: CASSQDGAAPNQPQHF. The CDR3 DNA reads TGCGCCAGCAGCCAAGATGGGGCAGCCCCGAATCAGCCCCAGCATTTT.

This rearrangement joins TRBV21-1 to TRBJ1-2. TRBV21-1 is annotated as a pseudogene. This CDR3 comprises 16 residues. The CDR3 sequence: CASSKGSVRLWYGYTF. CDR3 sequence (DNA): TGTGCCAGCAGCAAAGGTTCGGTCAGACTTTGGTATGGCTACACCTTC.

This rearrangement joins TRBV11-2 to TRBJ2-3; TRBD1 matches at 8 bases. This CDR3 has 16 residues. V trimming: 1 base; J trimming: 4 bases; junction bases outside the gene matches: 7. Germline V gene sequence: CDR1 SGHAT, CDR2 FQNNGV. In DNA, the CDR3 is TGTGCCAGCAGCTTAGCCTGGGACAGGTGGGCAGATACGCAGTATTTT. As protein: CASSLAWDRWADTQYF. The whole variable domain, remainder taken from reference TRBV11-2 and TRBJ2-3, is EAGVAQSPRYKIIEKRQSVAFWCNPISGHATLYWYQQILGQGPKLLIQFQNNGVVDDSQLPKDRFSAERLKGVDSTLKIQPAKLEDSAVYLCASSLAWDRWADTQYFGPGTRLTVL.

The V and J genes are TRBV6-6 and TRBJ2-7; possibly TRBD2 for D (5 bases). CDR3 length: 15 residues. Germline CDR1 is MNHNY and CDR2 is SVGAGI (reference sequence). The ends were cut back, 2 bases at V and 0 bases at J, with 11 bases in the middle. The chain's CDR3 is CASSYLKRDSYEQYF. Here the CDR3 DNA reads TGTGCCAGCAGTTACCTAAAACGGGACTCCTACGAGCAGTACTTC.